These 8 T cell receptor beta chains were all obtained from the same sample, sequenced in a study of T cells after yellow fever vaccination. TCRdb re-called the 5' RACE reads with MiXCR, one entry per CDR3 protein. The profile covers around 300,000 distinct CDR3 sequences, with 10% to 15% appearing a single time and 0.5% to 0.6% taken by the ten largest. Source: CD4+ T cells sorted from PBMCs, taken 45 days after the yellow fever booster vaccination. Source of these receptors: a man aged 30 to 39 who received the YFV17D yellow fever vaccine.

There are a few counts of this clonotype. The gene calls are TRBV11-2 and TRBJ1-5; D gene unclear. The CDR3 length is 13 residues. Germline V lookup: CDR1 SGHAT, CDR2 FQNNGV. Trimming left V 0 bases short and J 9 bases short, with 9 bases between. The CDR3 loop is CASSLDPPTPQHF. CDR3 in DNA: TGTGCCAGCAGCTTAGATCCCCCCACGCCCCAGCATTTT.

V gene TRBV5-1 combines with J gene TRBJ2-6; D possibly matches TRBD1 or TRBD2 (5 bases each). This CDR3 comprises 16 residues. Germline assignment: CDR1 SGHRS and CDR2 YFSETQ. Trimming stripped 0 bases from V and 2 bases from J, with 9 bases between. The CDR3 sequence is CASSLGGNPGANVLTF. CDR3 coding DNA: TGCGCCAGCAGCTTGGGGGGGAACCCTGGGGCCAACGTCCTGACTTTC.

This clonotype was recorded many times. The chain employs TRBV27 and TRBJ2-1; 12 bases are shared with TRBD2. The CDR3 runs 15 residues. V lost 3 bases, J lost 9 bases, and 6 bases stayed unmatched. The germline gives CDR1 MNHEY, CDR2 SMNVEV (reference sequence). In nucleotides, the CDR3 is TGTGCCAGCAGTTTCGGACTAGCGGGAACCACTGAGCAGTTCTTC. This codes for CASSFGLAGTTEQFF.

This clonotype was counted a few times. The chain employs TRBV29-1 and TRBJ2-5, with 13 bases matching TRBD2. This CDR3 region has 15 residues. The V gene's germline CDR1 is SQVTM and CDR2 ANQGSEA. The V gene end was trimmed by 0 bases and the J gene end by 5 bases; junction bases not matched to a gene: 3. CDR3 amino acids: CSVEETSGRTETQYF. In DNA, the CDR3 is TGCAGCGTTGAAGAGACTAGCGGGAGGACTGAGACCCAGTACTTC.

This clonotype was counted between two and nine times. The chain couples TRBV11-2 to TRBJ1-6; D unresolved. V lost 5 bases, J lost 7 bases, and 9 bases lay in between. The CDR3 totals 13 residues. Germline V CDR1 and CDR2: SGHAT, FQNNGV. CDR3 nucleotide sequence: TGTGCCAGCAGCGGGCGAAGAAATTCACCCCTCCACTTT. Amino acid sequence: CASSGRRNSPLHF.

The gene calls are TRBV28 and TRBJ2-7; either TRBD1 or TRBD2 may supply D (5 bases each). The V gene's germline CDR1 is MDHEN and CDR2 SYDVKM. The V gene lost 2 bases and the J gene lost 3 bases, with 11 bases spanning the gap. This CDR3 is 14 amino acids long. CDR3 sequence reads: CASSLEGRYYEQYF. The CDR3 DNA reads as TGTGCCAGCAGTTTAGAGGGGCGGTACTACGAGCAGTACTTC. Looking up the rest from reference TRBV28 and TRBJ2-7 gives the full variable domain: DVKVTQSSRYLVKRTGEKVFLECVQDMDHENMFWYRQDPGLGLRLIYFSYDVKMKEKGDIPEGYSVSREKKERFSLILESASTNQTSMYLCASSLEGRYYEQYFGPGTRLTVT.

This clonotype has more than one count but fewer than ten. CDR3 coding DNA: TGCGCCAGCAGTGAGTCCAGCTCCTACAATGAGCAGTTCTTC. It codes for CASSESSSYNEQFF. This sequence joins TRBV10-1 and TRBJ2-1; D unclear. This CDR3 has 14 amino acids. The V end lost 0 bases, the J end lost 0 bases, and 3 bases lay between the germline ends. The V gene's germline CDR1 is WNHNN and CDR2 SYGVQD (reference sequence).

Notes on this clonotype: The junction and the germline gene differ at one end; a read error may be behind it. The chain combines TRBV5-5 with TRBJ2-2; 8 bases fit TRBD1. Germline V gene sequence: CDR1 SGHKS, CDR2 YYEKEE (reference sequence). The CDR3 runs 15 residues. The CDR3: CASSVRDRNTGQLFF. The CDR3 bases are TGTGCCAGCAGCGTCCGGGACAGGAACACCGGGCAGCTGTTTTTT.